A selection of T cell receptor beta chains follows, all from one sample in a study of OX40 agonist ivuxolimab in advanced cancers. Produced via immunoSEQ multiplex PCR; TCRdb's table is partial and in-frame only. The table has some 17,000 clones, 80% seen once. The source was CD4+ or CD8+ T cells sorted from blood, collected in a trial of the OX40 agonist ivuxolimab. These receptor sequences come from an adult with an advanced solid tumor such as melanoma, head and neck, liver or kidney cancer. CDR3s include the opening cysteine and the closing phenylalanine or tryptophan. The order of the fields is D gene, clone size, V gene, J gene, CDR3 protein, CDR3 DNA. The D gene is left open where the match is weak. Clone size is shown for a subset of rows, as once, few, many or a class of expanded clone.

>-|-|TRBV27|TRBJ1-6
CASALFLAGNSPLHF
TGTGCCAGCGCCCTCTTCCTGGCAGGGAATTCACCCCTCCACTTT
>TRBD1|few|TRBV5-1|TRBJ2-2
CASSAPPGTGGRSGELFF
TGCGCCAGCAGCGCCCCCCCCGGGACAGGCGGCCGGAGCGGGGAGCTGTTTTTT
>-|-|TRBV15|TRBJ1-3
CATSRETDPGNTIYF
TGTGCCACCAGCAGGGAAACAGACCCTGGAAACACCATATATTTT
>-|-|TRBV7-9|TRBJ1-1
CASSLVQADRPEAFF
TGTGCCAGCAGCTTAGTCCAGGCCGACCGACCTGAAGCTTTCTTT
>-|-|TRBV27|TRBJ2-5
CASSLAGHQQETQYF
TGTGCCAGCAGTTTGGCGGGACACCAACAAGAGACCCAGTACTTC
>TRBD1|-|TRBV7-6|TRBJ2-7
CASSPLDRGPYEQYF
TGTGCCAGCAGCCCACTCGACAGGGGTCCCTACGAGCAGTACTTC
>TRBD1|few|TRBV5-5|TRBJ2-7
CASSWGQPYEQYF
TGTGCCAGCAGCTGGGGACAGCCCTACGAGCAGTACTTC
>-|-|TRBV7-9|TRBJ1-1
CASSASLRGTEAFF
TGTGCCAGCAGCGCCTCCTTGAGGGGCACTGAAGCTTTCTTT
>-|once|TRBV2|TRBJ2-7
CASSILQDSSSYEQYF
TGTGCCAGCAGCATTCTTCAGGACAGTAGCTCCTACGAGCAGTACTTC
>TRBD1|-|TRBV15|TRBJ2-1
CATSRDIGRGLNNEQFF
TGTGCCACCAGCAGAGATATCGGCAGGGGGCTAAACAATGAGCAGTTCTTC
>-|-|TRBV18|TRBJ2-2
CASSLSSNTGELFF
TGTGCCAGCTCGCTTTCATCGAACACCGGGGAGCTGTTTTTT
>-|-|TRBV2|TRBJ2-5
CASSERADQETQYF
TGTGCCAGCAGTGAAAGGGCAGACCAAGAGACCCAGTACTTC
>-|-|TRBV9|TRBJ1-3
CASKGQGNTIYF
TGTGCCAGCAAGGGGCAGGGGAACACCATATATTTT
>-|-|TRBV18|TRBJ2-3
CASSPTGPGDTQYF
TGTGCCAGCTCACCGACAGGCCCGGGAGATACGCAGTATTTT
>TRBD1|-|TRBV9|TRBJ2-1
CASSVLTGGVDEQFF
TGTGCCAGCAGCGTACTGACAGGGGGCGTTGATGAGCAGTTCTTC
>TRBD2|once|TRBV4-1|TRBJ2-1
CASNVRRGDYNEQFF
TGCGCCAGCAATGTAAGGCGGGGGGACTACAATGAGCAGTTCTTC
>-|-|TRBV27|TRBJ1-2
CASRGGAGYGYTF
TGTGCCAGCAGAGGGGGGGCCGGCTATGGCTACACCTTC
>-|-|TRBV27|TRBJ2-1
CASSLMGNEQFF
TGTGCCAGCAGTTTAATGGGGAATGAGCAGTTCTTC
>-|few|TRBV30|TRBJ1-1
CAWIGSTAGNTEAFF
TGTGCCTGGATTGGTTCGACAGCCGGTAACACTGAAGCTTTCTTT
>TRBD1|-|TRBV5-6|TRBJ1-5
CASSLFGTGSQPQHF
TGTGCCAGCAGCTTATTCGGGACAGGGAGTCAGCCCCAGCATTTT
>-|-|TRBV6-6|TRBJ1-2
CASSYDSYGYTF
TGTGCCAGCAGTTACGACAGCTATGGCTACACCTTC
>-|once|TRBV13|TRBJ2-7
CASSLPGLRGEQYF
TGTGCCAGCAGCTTACCAGGCCTCAGAGGGGAGCAGTACTTC
>TRBD1|-|TRBV7-6|TRBJ2-7
CASSLDRGHGYEQYF
TGTGCCAGCAGCTTAGACAGGGGGCACGGCTACGAGCAGTACTTC
>TRBD1|-|TRBV9|TRBJ1-3
CASSAAGGGNTIYF
TGTGCCAGCAGCGCAGCAGGGGGAGGAAACACCATATATTTT
>TRBD1|-|TRBV6-4|TRBJ2-5
CASSTSSGTGETQYF
TGTGCCAGCAGTACCTCAAGTGGGACAGGAGAGACCCAGTACTTC
>TRBD2|-|TRBV6-1|TRBJ2-1
CASSVRGGTYNEQFF
TGTGCCAGCAGTGTCCGGGGGGGTACCTACAATGAGCAGTTCTTC